This T cell receptor beta chain was sequenced in a study of glioma-infiltrating T cells. TCR alpha and beta CDR3 regions were amplified from RNA using iRepertoire nested multiplex PCR. TCRdb processed the multiplex PCR reads anew with MiXCR; each CDR3 protein has one entry. The data contain a few hundred thousand distinct CDR3 sequences, approximately 42% of them seen just once; the ten biggest clones take up around 11%. V lost 5 bases, J lost 5 bases, and 7 bases stayed unmatched. The CDR3 has 13 residues. Germline V gene lookup returns CDR1 DFQATT and CDR2 SNEGSKA (reference sequence). The TCR comes from a human donor with low-grade glioma or glioblastoma, undergoing nonglioma brain surgery, or in good health (not recorded which). Sequenced: glioma tissue, nonneoplastic brain tissue, or PBMCs (not recorded which). V usage is TRBV20-1 and J usage is TRBJ2-7; the match to TRBD1 covers 9 bases. The CDR3: CSAYRDRADEQYF. In nucleotides, the CDR3 is TGCAGTGCTTACCGGGACAGGGCGGACGAGCAGTACTTC.